These 5 T cell receptor beta chains were all obtained from the same sample, sequenced in a study of OX40 agonist ivuxolimab in advanced cancers. Measured with immunoSEQ multiplex PCR; TCRdb has only the in-frame clones, and not every one. Of roughly 28,000 clones in the sample, roughly 84% were seen once. Sequences were derived from CD4+ or CD8+ T cells sorted from blood, sampled in a trial of the OX40 agonist ivuxolimab. The receptors stem from an adult with an advanced solid tumor such as melanoma, head and neck, liver or kidney cancer.

The chain combines TRBV7-8 with TRBJ2-1; D is unclear. CDR1 and CDR2 from the germline V gene are SGHVS and FQNEAQ. V dropped 5 bases and J dropped 0 bases, with 8 bases sitting between them. The CDR3 contains 14 residues. The CDR3 loop is CASSPVGSYNEQFF. CDR3 nucleotides: TGTGCCAGCAGCCCCGTAGGCTCCTACAATGAGCAGTTCTTC.

The J gene is TRBJ1-3, the V gene TRBV6-1; no clear D. The CDR3 has 19 residues. Trimming stripped 2 bases from V and 1 base from J, with 21 bases between. The germline V gene encodes CDR1 MNHNS and CDR2 SASEGT. The CDR3 nucleotides read TGTGCCAGCAGTGAATATCGACTGATAATGAGAGCGTCTGGAAACACCATATATTTT. This sequence encodes CASSEYRLIMRASGNTIYF.

The genes are TRBV6-5 and TRBJ1-5; no definite D call. The CDR3 loop spans 15 amino acids. Germline V CDR1 and CDR2: MNHEY, SVGAGI. V shed 2 bases and J shed 6 bases, with 14 bases lying between them. The CDR3 region is CASSYGMGVGQPQHF. CDR3 sequence (DNA): TGTGCCAGCAGTTACGGTATGGGTGTAGGTCAGCCCCAGCATTTT.

V and J are TRBV29-1 and TRBJ2-3; D possibly uses TRBD1 or TRBD2 (5 bases each). V was trimmed by 4 bases and J by 1 base, leaving 21 bases between them. Germline V gene sequence: CDR1 SQVTM, CDR2 ANQGSEA. This CDR3 comprises 17 residues. CDR3 residues: CSVVKGDGGPRTDTQYF. CDR3 nucleotides: TGCAGCGTTGTTAAAGGGGACGGCGGCCCTCGCACAGATACGCAGTATTTT.

This chain links TRBV27 with TRBJ2-5, with 12 bases matching TRBD2. The CDR3 is made up of 15 amino acids. Germline CDR1 and CDR2: MNHEY and SMNVEV (reference sequence). After removal of 6 bases from V and 6 bases from J, the junction contained 8 bases not matched to a gene. The CDR3 spells CASRNPSGREKTQYF. CDR3 bases: TGTGCCAGCAGAAACCCTAGCGGGAGGGAGAAGACCCAGTACTTC.